This TCR beta chain was recovered during a study of blood T cell repertoires in COVID-19. Study overall: Collection of acute and convalescent COVID-19 samples took place in the United States, Italy and Spain.

This clone was seen more than once but under ten times. Generated by immunoSEQ multiplex PCR, the TCRdb table keeps only in-frame clones and is missing some. The table has under 200,000 clones, about four fifths seen once. The CDR3 is 14 amino acids. Trimming took 1 base from V and 6 from J, leaving 12 bases between them. Germline CDR1 is MNHNS and CDR2 is SASEGT. The chain employs TRBV6-1 and TRBJ1-1; D not resolved. The clonotype was recovered from a young man with active or convalescent COVID-19. Material for sequencing was peripheral blood. The CDR3 DNA follows: TGTGCCAGCAGTGAAGTTACCAATACAGCTGAAGCTTTCTTT. Translating gives CASSEVTNTAEAFF.